This T cell receptor beta chain derives from a study of CXCR3-negative and CXCR3-positive naive CD8 T cells. General study findings and limits: CXCR3-positive naive cells had TRB CDR3s that were more hydrophobic than CXCR3-negative naive cells had.

Germline V gene sequence: CDR1 MGHRA, CDR2 YSYEKL. This CDR3 spans 15 amino acids. The TRB cDNA libraries were prepared by 5' RACE with UMI labels. TCRdb reprocessed the 5' RACE reads, with one entry per CDR3 protein and no DNA. The sample is made up of approximately 100,000 distinct CDR3 sequences, and the top ten hold approximately 0.37% of it. Of note for this clonotype: The antigen is undetermined.

This TCR was sampled from a human donor in good health. Some clones in this sample may be carry-over from other donors' samples. V gene TRBV4-1 combines with J gene TRBJ2-2; TCRdb's D call of TRBD2 is untestable without DNA. The source material was naive CXCR3+ CD8+ T cells from blood. The subset is: CD45RO-CCR7+CD27+CD95- naive CD8+ T cells expressing CXCR3 (TNR3+). The CDR3 reads CASQSASLGAGELFF.